These 13 T cell receptor beta chains were sequenced from one sample in a study of T cell repertoires in cytomegalovirus infection. MiXCR was run by TCRdb on the reads, yielding one entry per CDR3 protein. The repertoire holds some 180,000 distinct CDR3 sequences, with 8% to 10% as singletons. The sequenced material came from PBMCs. Receptors originate from a human donor in good health (CMV status not recorded). Some clones in this sample may be carry-over from other donors' samples.

The chain carries TRBV18 and TRBJ1-4, with 8 bases that match TRBD1. The length of the CDR3 is 14 residues. Germline CDR1 KGHSH, CDR2 LQKENI. Unmatched junction bases numbered 1, after V lost 3 bases and J lost 4 bases. The CDR3 reads CASSPGQDNEKLFF. The CDR3 DNA sequence: TGTGCCAGCTCACCGGGACAGGATAATGAAAAACTGTTTTTT.

This chain's CDR3 is CASSQVYGTLDYEQYF. The CDR3, as DNA: TGTGCCAGCAGCCAAGTCTACGGAACGCTGGACTACGAGCAGTACTTC. The rearrangement joins TRBV3-1 to TRBJ2-7; no clear D gene. Trimming shortened V by 1 base and J by 3 bases, and 16 bases separated the two germline ends. Germline values: CDR1 LGHDT, CDR2 YNNKEL (reference sequence). This CDR3 has 16 residues.

This clonotype was counted only a few times. The genes are TRBV15 and TRBJ2-1, with TRBD2 as a possible D gene (5 bases). V was clipped by 1 base and J by 7 bases, with 14 bases between them. The CDR3 has 15 residues. Germline V gene sequence: CDR1 LNHNV, CDR2 YYDKDF (reference sequence). CDR3 coding DNA: TGTGCCACCAGCAGAGGAGGGCCCTCTGGGAATGAGCAGTTCTTC. Amino acid sequence: CATSRGGPSGNEQFF.

V gene TRBV7-9 combines with J gene TRBJ2-7; 8 bases agree with TRBD1. This CDR3 has 15 residues. Germline-derived CDR1 and CDR2 are SEHNR and FQNEAQ (reference sequence). V gave up 1 base and J gave up 7 bases; unmatched junction bases: 9. CDR3 DNA sequence: TGTGCCAGCAGCTTAGGAACGACAGGGGATAGGGAGCAGTACTTC. Its protein product is CASSLGTTGDREQYF.

Ten or more counts support this clonotype. The rearrangement joins TRBV6-2 or TRBV6-3 to TRBJ2-7; 7 nucleotides align to TRBD1. The CDR3 consists of 13 residues. V was clipped by 7 bases and J by 3 bases; unmatched bases: 6. Germline CDR1 is MNHEY and CDR2 is SVGEGT. CDR3 sequence (DNA): TGTGCCAGCATTACACGGACAGGCTACGAGCAGTACTTC. Its translation is CASITRTGYEQYF.

This clonotype has a handful of counts. CDR3 amino acids: CASSTSREGNSPLHF. For the CDR3, the DNA is TGTGCCAGTAGTACCTCCAGGGAAGGGAATTCACCCCTCCACTTT. The chain has TRBV19 and TRBJ1-6; D may be TRBD1 (5 bases). The CDR3 spans 15 residues. Trimming pared 4 bases from V and 7 bases from J, leaving 14 bases between. Germline V CDR1 and CDR2: LNHDA, SQIVND (reference sequence). Drawing the rest from reference TRBV19 and TRBJ1-6, the complete variable domain is DGGITQSPKYLFRKEGQNVTLSCEQNLNHDAMYWYRQDPGQGLRLIYYSQIVNDFQKGDIAEGYSVSREKKESFPLTVTSAQKNPTAFYLCASSTSREGNSPLHFGNGTRLTVT.

There are many counts of this clonotype. This chain joins TRBV30 and TRBJ1-2, with D perhaps matching TRBD1 (6 bases). V gave up 5 bases and J gave up 7 bases, with 17 bases separating them. This CDR3 contains 13 residues. Germline CDR1 is GTSNPN and CDR2 is SVGIG (reference sequence). CDR3 sequence: CAWLFGQSSGYTF. The CDR3 bases are TGTGCCTGGCTCTTCGGACAGTCGTCTGGCTACACCTTC.

V gene TRBV11-2 combines with J gene TRBJ1-4, with 9 bases aligning to TRBD1. The CDR3 length is 15 residues. After removal of 3 bases from V and 9 bases from J, the junction contained 8 bases not matched to a gene. The germline V gene encodes CDR1 SGHAT and CDR2 FQNNGV. CDR3 in DNA: TGTGCCAGCAGCTTCTTGGGACAGGGATCCCAAAAACTGTTTTTT. It codes for CASSFLGQGSQKLFF.

There are a few counts of this clonotype. The gene calls are TRBV14 and TRBJ1-2; D may be TRBD1 (5 bases). Between the trimmed V and J ends, which lost 1 base and 3 bases, there was a span of 18 bases. The CDR3 totals 17 residues. From germline, CDR1 is SGHDN and CDR2 FVKESK. The CDR3 region has the DNA TGTGCCAGCAGCCAAGTCGATCGGAAATCGGGGGACTATGGCTACACCTTC. Translated: CASSQVDRKSGDYGYTF.

V is TRBV6-8 and J is TRBJ1-1; D not resolved. Trimming removed 10 bases from V and 7 bases from J, with 13 bases in between. The CDR3 is made up of 11 amino acids. The germline gives CDR1 MNHGY, CDR2 SAAAGT. CDR3 protein: CANTDAFEAFF. As DNA, the CDR3 is TGTGCCAATACAGACGCCTTTGAAGCTTTCTTT.

Many counts were recorded for this clonotype. This rearrangement joins TRBV7-8 to TRBJ1-6; 7 bases line up with TRBD1. Germline V gene lookup returns CDR1 SGHVS and CDR2 FQNEAQ. V shed 5 bases, J shed 5 bases, and the junction held 3 bases outside the gene matches. This CDR3 is built from 14 residues. The CDR3 nucleotides read TGTGCCAGCAGCCGGGACAGAGATAATTCACCCCTCCACTTT. Protein product: CASSRDRDNSPLHF.

This clonotype was picked up many times. The rearrangement links TRBV29-1 to TRBJ2-1, with D possibly being TRBD1 (5 bases). The CDR3 is 15 amino acids. The germline V and J ends were trimmed by 3 bases and 0 bases, with 12 bases remaining between them. The V gene's germline CDR1 is SQVTM and CDR2 ANQGSEA. The CDR3 reads CSVDRAEVSYNEQFF. CDR3 DNA sequence: TGCAGCGTTGACAGGGCGGAAGTCTCCTACAATGAGCAGTTCTTC.

A remark on this clonotype: A much more abundant neighbour one base away suggests this may be a read error. The V gene is TRBV19, the J gene TRBJ1-4; 7 positions agree with TRBD1. The CDR3 length is 16 residues. The germline CDR1 and CDR2 sequences are LNHDA and SQIVND (reference sequence). Here the CDR3 DNA reads TGTGCCAGTAGAGACGGCTCGATGGGGGACAGTGAAGAACTGTTTTTT. Protein product: CASRDGSMGDSEELFF.